A single sample is the source of the 18 T cell receptor beta chains below, sequenced in a study of blood T cell repertoires in COVID-19 (TCRdb year 2020). Libraries were constructed by the immunoSEQ multiplex PCR assay. The table was pulled from immuneACCESS by TCRdb, which kept in-frame rearrangements only. Such tables lose some clones; where checked, under half of the loss comes from unresolved V genes, and the rest has no known cause. Counted in this sample were around 100,000 clones; 90% of them appeared once. 5% to 6% of the sample rests with the top ten. The sequenced material came from peripheral blood. These receptors were obtained from a man in his fifties or sixties with acute or convalescent COVID-19.

This clone was seen only once. This CDR3 reads CSVASGRASSYNEQFF. CDR3 nucleotides: TGCAGCGTTGCTAGCGGGAGGGCCAGCTCCTACAATGAGCAGTTCTTC. The V and J genes are TRBV29-1 and TRBJ2-1, with 12 bases aligning to TRBD2. Germline assignment: CDR1 SQVTM and CDR2 ANQGSEA. The length of the CDR3 is 16 residues. The ends lost 4 bases at V and 0 bases at J; junction bases unmatched: 4.

The chain links TRBV6-2 or TRBV6-3 to TRBJ2-7; 7 bases fit TRBD1. The CDR3 runs to 14 residues. The J segment lost 2 bases and the V segment lost 2 bases, leaving 3 bases of the junction unmatched. The germline gives CDR1 MNHEY, CDR2 SVGEGT. CDR3 DNA sequence: TGTGCCAGCAGTTACACTCAGGGGGCCTACGAGCAGTACTTC. Protein: CASSYTQGAYEQYF.

The V and J genes are TRBV30 and TRBJ1-2, with a tentative D call TRBD1 (6 bases). Germline V gives CDR1 GTSNPN, CDR2 SVGIG (reference sequence). V lost 1 base and J lost 2, with 8 bases in between. CDR3 length: 13 amino acids. The CDR3, as DNA: TGTGCCTGGAGTGAACAGGGCAACTATGGCTACACCTTC. Its protein product is CAWSEQGNYGYTF.

V usage is TRBV5-1 and J usage is TRBJ2-5, with D perhaps TRBD1 (6 bases). The CDR3 runs 14 residues. Germline V CDR1 and CDR2: SGHRS, YFSETQ. Trimming stripped 0 bases from V and 2 bases from J, with 8 bases between. Here the CDR3 reads CASSLGGTQETQYF. The CDR3 nucleotides are TGCGCCAGCAGCTTGGGGGGGACACAAGAGACCCAGTACTTC.

This clone was found once. The chain combines TRBV10-3 with TRBJ2-1, with 12 nucleotides matching TRBD2. Germline V lookup: CDR1 ENHRY, CDR2 SYGVKD. The trim removed 4 bases at V and 9 bases at J, leaving 7 bases unmatched. The length of the CDR3 is 15 residues. CDR3 DNA sequence: TGTGCCATCAGTGGGGGACTAGCGGGTTTAGGTGAGCAGTTCTTC. This gives the protein CAISGGLAGLGEQFF.

The gene calls are TRBV10-3 and TRBJ2-7; 8 bases are a match to TRBD2. Germline values: CDR1 ENHRY, CDR2 SYGVKD. Trimming removed 11 bases from V and 3 bases from J; junction bases left unmatched: 9. CDR3 length equals 13 residues. The CDR3 loop is CASLREGLYEQYF. The DNA for the CDR3 is TGTGCCTCCCTCCGGGAGGGCCTCTACGAGCAGTACTTC.

The rearrangement uses TRBV5-4 and TRBJ1-5; a weak D match, TRBD1 (5 bases). CDR1 and CDR2 (germline): SGHNT, YYREEE (reference sequence). CDR3 length equals 16 residues. V was cut by 1 base and J by 3 bases, with 14 bases left in between. The CDR3 sequence is CASSLYPGNPNQPQHF. The CDR3 DNA is TGTGCCAGCAGCTTGTATCCAGGGAATCCCAATCAGCCCCAGCATTTT. The full variable domain, in which reference TRBV5-4 and TRBJ1-5 provide the parts outside the CDR3, is ETGVTQSPTHLIKTRGQQVTLRCSSQSGHNTVSWYQQALGQGPQFIFQYYREEENGRGNFPPRFSGLQFPNYSSELNVNALELDDSALYLCASSLYPGNPNQPQHFGDGTRLSIL.

The DNA of the CDR3 is TGTGCCAGCAGCTTTGGGGGGGGCGCGGGCTACACCTTC. Protein: CASSFGGGAGYTF. The chain couples TRBV7-2 to TRBJ1-2, with D possibly TRBD1 on 6 matching bases. This CDR3 is built from 13 residues. V was pared by 3 bases and J by 8 bases, with 13 bases between. In germline, CDR1 is SGHTA, CDR2 FQGNSA.

This sequence joins TRBV7-9 and TRBJ2-4; 11 nucleotides line up with TRBD1. The V gene's germline CDR1 is SEHNR and CDR2 FQNEAQ (reference sequence). The J segment lost 8 bases and the V segment lost 4 bases, leaving 4 bases of the junction unmatched. CDR3 size: 14 residues. CDR3 sequence reads: CASSSWDRGDIQYF. The CDR3 DNA is TGTGCCAGCAGCTCATGGGACAGGGGGGACATTCAGTACTTC.

This sequence joins TRBV3-1 (or the pseudogene TRBV3-2) and TRBJ1-2; 11 nucleotides match TRBD1. The CDR3 spans 16 residues. With V trimmed by 2 bases and J by 4 bases, 6 bases remained unmatched. Germline CDR1 is LGHDT and CDR2 is YNNKEL (reference sequence). The DNA of the CDR3 is TGTGCCAGCAGCCAACCTGGACAGGGGGCGGCCTATGGCTACACCTTC. Residues: CASSQPGQGAAYGYTF.

The rearrangement links TRBV18 to TRBJ1-1, with D unresolved. V was trimmed by 0 bases and J by 4 bases, leaving 9 bases between them. Per the germline V gene, CDR1 is KGHSH and CDR2 is LQKENI. The CDR3 covers 14 residues. The CDR3 sequence: CASSPPSTGTEAFF. In DNA form, the CDR3 reads TGTGCCAGCTCACCACCCTCAACGGGCACTGAAGCTTTCTTT.

The CDR3 sequence is CASGLYYEQYF. In nucleotides, the CDR3 is TGTGCTAGTGGGCTCTACTACGAGCAGTACTTC. The V and J genes are TRBV12-5 and TRBJ2-7; the D is unclear. Germline values: CDR1 LGHNT, CDR2 FRNRAP. Trimming removed 6 bases from V and 3 bases from J, with 6 bases in between. The CDR3 spans 11 residues.

This clone was observed a few times. The V call is TRBV2, the J call TRBJ1-5; 8 bases line up with TRBD1. Germline V gives CDR1 SNHLY, CDR2 FYNNEI. V shed 1 base, J shed 5 bases, and the junction held 4 bases outside the gene matches. The CDR3 loop spans 15 amino acids. Written as DNA, the CDR3 is TGTGCCAGCAGTGAAGTCGCGACAGGGGATCAGCCCCAGCATTTT. Translation gives CASSEVATGDQPQHF.

The chain recombines TRBV5-1 with TRBJ2-7; TRBD2 agrees at 9 bases. Germline-derived CDR1 and CDR2 are SGHRS and YFSETQ. J gave up 5 bases and V 4 bases, and 13 bases lay outside the gene matches. This CDR3 is built from 16 residues. The CDR3 sequence is CASSTILSGRLNEQYF. CDR3 DNA sequence: TGCGCCAGCAGCACGATACTAAGCGGGAGGTTAAACGAGCAGTACTTC.

The chain uses TRBV7-9 and TRBJ1-2, with D hard to call. Trimming took off 5 bases at V and 6 bases at J, with 16 bases between the two ends. Germline CDR1 is SEHNR and CDR2 is FQNEAQ (reference sequence). The CDR3 loop spans 14 amino acids. CDR3 sequence: CASSPSGGRDGYTF. The CDR3 DNA follows: TGTGCCAGCAGCCCTTCCGGCGGGCGGGATGGCTACACCTTC.

The CDR3 loop is CASGITDRVGGTDTQYF. The CDR3 region has the DNA TGTGCTAGTGGTATCACCGACAGGGTAGGGGGCACAGATACGCAGTATTTT. The chain has TRBV12-5 and TRBJ2-3; 7 bases agree with TRBD1. This CDR3 has 17 amino acids. The germline gives CDR1 LGHNT, CDR2 FRNRAP. The junction had 12 bases not matched to a gene; V was cut back by 5 bases and J by 1 base.

V is TRBV29-1 and J is TRBJ2-7; 9 bases map to TRBD2. In germline, CDR1 is SQVTM, CDR2 ANQGSEA. The ends lost 4 bases at V and 3 bases at J; junction bases unmatched: 13. The CDR3 has 16 residues. The CDR3 bases are TGCAGCGTTGTCCCCCTACTAGCGGGCGCGGACTACGAGCAGTACTTC. Amino acids: CSVVPLLAGADYEQYF.

The gene calls are TRBV2 and TRBJ2-1; 8 bases match TRBD1. The CDR3 sequence is 14 residues long. V lost 8 bases, J lost 5 bases, and 8 bases stayed unmatched. The germline V gene has CDR1 SNHLY and CDR2 FYNNEI. The CDR3 DNA is TGTGCCAGCTGGCGACAGGGGAGTAACAATGAGCAGTTCTTC. Translated: CASWRQGSNNEQFF.